This paragraph covers one TCR beta chain sequence. Its antigen is unknown. The data were taken from a study of T cell responses to AZD1222 COVID-19 vaccine. Germline CDR1 is SGHTA and CDR2 is FQGNSA. Trimming at V came to 2 bases and at J to 3 bases, leaving 3 bases not matched to a gene. The CDR3 is 14 amino acids. Assay: immunoSEQ multiplex PCR; the TCRdb copy retains only in-frame clones and omits some. The data contain over 120,000 clones, about 92% of them singletons. Points from the study as a whole: Dominant at 160-218 and 743-854, vaccine-associated CD4 TCRs also spanned spike. Every sample of the repertoires postdated the peak T cell response.

Sequences were derived from peripheral blood, sampled after recovery from COVID-19. This receptor was taken from an adult who had recovered from COVID-19. The chain is built from TRBV7-2 and TRBJ2-7; 8 positions agree with TRBD2. CDR3 residues: CASSLMTSDYEQYF. Here the CDR3 DNA reads TGTGCCAGCAGCTTAATGACTAGCGACTACGAGCAGTACTTC.